What follows are 8 T cell receptor beta chains derived from one specimen sequenced in a study of beta chain features in type 1 diabetes. cDNA synthesis used the whole RNA isolate, giving expressed TCRB sequences. TCRdb keeps only in-frame clones here, not all; method: immunoSEQ multiplex PCR. This table has about 180,000 clones, 13% appearing once. Sequenced input: central memory CD4+ T cells from blood. Every receptor here comes from a woman aged 18-29 years in good health.

This sequence joins TRBV28 and TRBJ2-3, with 8 bases identical to TRBD1. This CDR3 is built from 14 residues. CDR1 MDHEN and CDR2 SYDVKM come from the germline V gene. Losses at the gene ends were 8 bases for V and 0 bases for J; bases not matched to a gene: 4. CDR3 bases: TGTGCCAGCCTGGACAGGGCAAGCACAGATACGCAGTATTTT. This gives the protein CASLDRASTDTQYF.

The chain uses TRBV14 and TRBJ2-7; 13 nucleotides agree with TRBD2. Germline CDR1 reads SGHDN; CDR2 reads FVKESK. The CDR3 extends over 15 amino acids. Trimming removed 4 bases from V and 6 bases from J; junction bases left unmatched: 6. For the CDR3, the DNA is TGTGCCAGCAGCCCAAGACTAGCGGGAGGTGGCGAGCAGTACTTC. It translates to CASSPRLAGGGEQYF.

This clone was found a few times. The chain recombines TRBV13 with TRBJ2-7; 10 nucleotides agree with TRBD1. Germline loops: CDR1 PRHDT, CDR2 FYEKMQ (reference sequence). J gave up 3 bases and V 0 bases, and 8 bases lay outside the gene matches. The CDR3 runs to 17 residues. The CDR3 sequence is CASSLGLFRTGGYEQYF. The DNA for the CDR3 is TGTGCCAGCAGCTTAGGTCTTTTCAGGACAGGGGGCTACGAGCAGTACTTC.

The sample holds a few counts of this clone. The chain recombines TRBV15 with TRBJ2-1; 16 bases line up with TRBD2. Germline CDR1 and CDR2: LNHNV and YYDKDF (reference sequence). Trimming removed 2 bases from V and 2 bases from J; junction bases left unmatched: 6. The CDR3 is 19 residues long. The CDR3 region is CATSRSPGLAGGAYNEQFF. As DNA, the CDR3 is TGTGCCACCAGCAGATCCCCGGGACTAGCGGGGGGGGCCTACAATGAGCAGTTCTTC.

The table lists this clone with a few counts. The CDR3 DNA reads as TGCAGCGTCACGGTGAGAGCGGGAGTATCGTGGTACAATGAGCAGTTCTTC. Translating it yields CSVTVRAGVSWYNEQFF. The chain has TRBV29-1 and TRBJ2-1; TRBD2 matches 8 bases. The V gene's germline CDR1 is SQVTM and CDR2 ANQGSEA. The CDR3 loop spans 17 amino acids. V shed 6 bases, J shed 4 bases, and the junction held 17 bases outside the gene matches.

This clone was counted a few times. The junction departs from the called germline gene at one end, perhaps through a read error. The chain recombines TRBV29-1 with TRBJ2-3; the match to TRBD1 covers 9 bases. Germline values: CDR1 SQVTM, CDR2 ANQGSEA. This CDR3 spans 15 amino acids. Here the CDR3 reads CSVSPGTGSTDTQYF. The CDR3 region has the DNA TGCAGCGTTAGTCCCGGGACAGGGAGCACCGATACGCAGTATTTT.

In regard to this clone: The same CDR3 also results from other DNA sequences found in this sample. The chain employs TRBV27 and TRBJ2-3; no reliable D call. Germline CDR1 MNHEY, CDR2 SMNVEV (reference sequence). This CDR3 region has 12 residues. V was clipped by 4 bases and J by 2 bases, with 4 bases between them. CDR3 DNA sequence: TGTGCCAGCAGTTCCTTCACAGATACGCAGTATTTT. It yields the protein CASSSFTDTQYF.

This chain joins TRBV7-9 and TRBJ1-1; D possibly corresponds to TRBD1 (5 bases). V lost 6 bases and J 2 bases, leaving 19 bases between the germline ends. Germline CDR1 is SEHNR and CDR2 is FQNEAQ (reference sequence). This CDR3 is built from 16 residues. Here the CDR3 reads CASSHRVGGPNTEAFF. CDR3 coding DNA: TGTGCCAGCAGTCACCGGGTCGGGGGACCAAACACTGAAGCTTTCTTT.